Here is one TCR beta chain with its context. Its antigen is not known. Clones were sequenced by immunoSEQ multiplex PCR, and TCRdb holds only the in-frame ones, with some missing. In the table there are fewer than 150,000 clones, 92% of which are singletons. Doses given second, at about 4 or about 12 weeks, were pooled. J lost 1 base, V lost 5 bases, and 4 bases had no gene match. The CDR3 consists of 15 residues. CDR1 is SGHTA, CDR2 FQGNSA, per germline. The entry originates in a study of T cell responses to AZD1222 COVID-19 vaccine. Findings and limits, study-wide: As reported, nearly half of all spike-specific TCRs target variant regions that are unmutated. Following two doses of AZD1222, Spike-specific TCR breadth and depth rose.

The V call is TRBV7-2, the J call TRBJ2-2, with 7 bases matching TRBD1. The sequencing used peripheral blood, collected 28 days after the second AZD1222 dose. The source of this sequence is an adult who received the AZD1222 COVID-19 vaccine. The CDR3 DNA is TGTGCCAGCAGCCCCTGGACAGGGAACACCGGGGAGCTGTTTTTT. Protein: CASSPWTGNTGELFF.